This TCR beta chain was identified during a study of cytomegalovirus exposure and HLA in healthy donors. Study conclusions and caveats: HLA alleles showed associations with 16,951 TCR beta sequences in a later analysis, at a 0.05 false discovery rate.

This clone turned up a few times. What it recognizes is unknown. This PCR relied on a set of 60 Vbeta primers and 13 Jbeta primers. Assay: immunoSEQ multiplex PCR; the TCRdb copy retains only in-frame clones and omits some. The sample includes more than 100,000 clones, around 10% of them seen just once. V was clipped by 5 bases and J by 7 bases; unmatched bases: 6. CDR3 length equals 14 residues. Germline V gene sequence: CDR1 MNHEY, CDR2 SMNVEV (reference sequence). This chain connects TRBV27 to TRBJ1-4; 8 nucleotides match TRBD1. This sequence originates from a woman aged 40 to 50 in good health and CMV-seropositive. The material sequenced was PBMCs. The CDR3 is CASSTDRGGEKLFF. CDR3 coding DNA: TGTGCCAGCAGTACCGACAGGGGTGGTGAAAAACTGTTTTTT.